This entry features one TCR beta chain sequence. This specimen belongs to a study of T cells in Graves' hyperthyroidism and ophthalmopathy. Diagnoses rested on clinical symptoms, serum thyroxine and TRAb, thyroid ultrasound and orbital computed tomography. The CDR3 regions of TCR beta were amplified from RNA transcripts. With the HTBI primer set, the TCR CDR3 went through a first round of RT-PCR. One entry per CDR3 protein results from TCRdb running MiXCR on the multiplex PCR reads. In the table there are about 740,000 distinct CDR3 sequences, 14% of which are singletons. Specimen: blood. The receptor was derived from a woman aged 18-29 years with Graves' hyperthyroidism.

The CDR3 DNA reads as TGTGCCAGTGGAGGGAGATACGAGCAGTACTTC. This sequence encodes CASGGRYEQYF. The V and J genes are TRBV19 and TRBJ2-7, with D maybe TRBD2 (6 bases). V shed 8 bases and J shed 4 bases, with 9 bases lying between them. This CDR3 region has 11 residues. CDR1 and CDR2 from the germline V gene are LNHDA and SQIVND (reference sequence).